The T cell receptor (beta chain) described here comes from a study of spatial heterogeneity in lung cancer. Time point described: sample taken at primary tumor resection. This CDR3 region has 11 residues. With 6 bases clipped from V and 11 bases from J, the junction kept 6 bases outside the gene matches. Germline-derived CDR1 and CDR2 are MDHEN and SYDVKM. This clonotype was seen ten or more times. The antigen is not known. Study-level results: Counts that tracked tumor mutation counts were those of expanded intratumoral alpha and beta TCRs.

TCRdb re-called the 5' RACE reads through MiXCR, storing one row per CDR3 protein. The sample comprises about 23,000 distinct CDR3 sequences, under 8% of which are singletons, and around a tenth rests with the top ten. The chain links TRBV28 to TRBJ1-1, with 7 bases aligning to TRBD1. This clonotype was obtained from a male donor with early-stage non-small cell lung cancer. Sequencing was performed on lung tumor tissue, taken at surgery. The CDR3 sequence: CASSLRGQAFF. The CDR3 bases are TGTGCCAGCAGCCTGAGGGGGCAGGCTTTCTTT.